This entry is about one T cell receptor beta chain. This record comes from a study of blood T cell repertoires in COVID-19. The overall study: Donors in the United States, Italy and Spain gave samples during acute or convalescent COVID-19.

Profiling relied on immunoSEQ multiplex PCR, and the TCRdb table lists in-frame clones only, not all of them. Among some 130,000 clones listed, under 95% were seen once. V lost 4 bases to trimming and J lost 0 bases; unmatched junction nucleotides: 2. The CDR3 spans 16 residues. Germline lookup yields CDR1 KGHSH and CDR2 LQKENI. The sample taken for sequencing was peripheral blood. The clonotype comes from a man aged 60 to 75 with COVID-19, enrolled during active disease. The chain recombines TRBV18 with TRBJ2-3; TRBD2 agrees at 12 bases. CDR3 region: CASSLGTSGSTDTQYF. The CDR3 DNA follows: TGTGCCAGCTCACTGGGGACTAGCGGGAGCACAGATACGCAGTATTTT.